The rows below give T cell receptor beta chains drawn from one sample of a study of beta chain features in type 1 diabetes. Some clones are missing from TCRdb's copy, which holds only in-frame ones; the method was immunoSEQ multiplex PCR. The table has 300,000 to 400,000 clones, about 11% seen once. The sample comprised naive CD4+ T cells from blood. These receptors were obtained from a woman aged 25 to 45 in good health. The CDR3 runs from the conserved cysteine through the conserved F or W. A D gene is named only where the DNA matches it firmly. The size entry is marked missing in some rows and otherwise reads once, few, many or a size class.

clone size: .; D gene: TRBD1; V gene: TRBV30; J gene: TRBJ2-1; CDR3 DNA: TGTGCCTGGAGCCAAGGGGACAGATTTGAGCAGTTCTTC; CDR3 protein: CAWSQGDRFEQFF
clone size: .; D gene: TRBD2; V gene: TRBV23-1; J gene: TRBJ2-7; CDR3 DNA: TGCGCCAGCAGTCAATCGGGGAGCGGGAGGGGTATCGAGCAGTACTTC; CDR3 protein: CASSQSGSGRGIEQYF
clone size: .; D gene: TRBD1; V gene: TRBV7-2; J gene: TRBJ2-5; CDR3 DNA: TGTGCCAGCAGCTTACAGACAGGGCAAGAGACCCAGTACTTC; CDR3 protein: CASSLQTGQETQYF
clone size: .; D gene: .; V gene: TRBV28; J gene: TRBJ1-2; CDR3 DNA: TGTGCCAGCAGGATACAGGGAAGCTATGGCTACACCTTC; CDR3 protein: CASRIQGSYGYTF
clone size: .; D gene: TRBD1; V gene: TRBV20-1; J gene: TRBJ1-5; CDR3 DNA: TGCAGTGCCAGCCATAGGGACAGGGAATCCTTT; CDR3 protein: CSASHRDRESF
clone size: .; D gene: .; V gene: TRBV9; J gene: TRBJ1-1; CDR3 DNA: TGTGCCAGCAGCGTAAAGAGAGACACTGAAGCTTTCTTT; CDR3 protein: CASSVKRDTEAFF
clone size: few; D gene: .; V gene: TRBV4-2; J gene: TRBJ2-7; CDR3 DNA: TGTGCCAGCAGCCAAGGAAGGACAGAGATTTACGAGCAGTACTTC; CDR3 protein: CASSQGRTEIYEQYF
clone size: .; D gene: TRBD1; V gene: TRBV14; J gene: TRBJ1-1; CDR3 DNA: TGTGCCAGCAGCCCCTGGACAGGGAGTGGGGGCACTGAAGCTTTCTTT; CDR3 protein: CASSPWTGSGGTEAFF
clone size: few; D gene: TRBD2; V gene: TRBV27; J gene: TRBJ2-7; CDR3 DNA: TGTGCCAGCATGTCCGTAGCGGGAGAGCAGTACTTC; CDR3 protein: CASMSVAGEQYF
clone size: few; D gene: .; V gene: TRBV19; J gene: TRBJ1-2; CDR3 DNA: TGTGCCAGTAGCGAGAACAGGGATACTGGCTACACCTTC; CDR3 protein: CASSENRDTGYTF
clone size: .; D gene: TRBD1; V gene: TRBV5-1; J gene: TRBJ2-2; CDR3 DNA: TGCGCCAGCAGCCTGAACAGGGGCCTTACCGGGGAGCTGTTTTTT; CDR3 protein: CASSLNRGLTGELFF
clone size: .; D gene: .; V gene: TRBV6-1; J gene: TRBJ1-1; CDR3 DNA: TGTGCCAGCAGTGATACAGGCACTGAAGCTTTCTTT; CDR3 protein: CASSDTGTEAFF